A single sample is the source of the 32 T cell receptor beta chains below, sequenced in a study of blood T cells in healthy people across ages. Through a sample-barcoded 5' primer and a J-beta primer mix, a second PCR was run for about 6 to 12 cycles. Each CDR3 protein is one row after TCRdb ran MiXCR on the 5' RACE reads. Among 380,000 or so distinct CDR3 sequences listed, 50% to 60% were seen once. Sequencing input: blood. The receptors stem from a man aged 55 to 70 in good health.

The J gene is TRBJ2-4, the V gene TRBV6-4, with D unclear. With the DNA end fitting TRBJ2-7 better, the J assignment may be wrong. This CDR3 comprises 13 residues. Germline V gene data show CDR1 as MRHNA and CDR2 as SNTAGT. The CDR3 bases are TGTGCCAGCAGTGAGCTTCCTCCCTACGAGCAGTACTTC. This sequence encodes CASSELPPYEQYF.

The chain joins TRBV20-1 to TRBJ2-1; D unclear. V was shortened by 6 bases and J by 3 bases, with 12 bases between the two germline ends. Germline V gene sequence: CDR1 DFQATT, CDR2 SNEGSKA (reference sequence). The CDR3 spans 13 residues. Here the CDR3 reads CSAIVGNYNEQFF. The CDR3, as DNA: TGCAGTGCGATCGTTGGAAACTACAATGAGCAGTTCTTC.

The DNA of the CDR3 is TGCGCCAGCAGCTTACGGGGGGTTCTCACAGATACGCAGTATTTT. Its translation is CASSLRGVLTDTQYF. V usage is TRBV5-1 and J usage is TRBJ2-3, with 7 bases fitting TRBD2. Germline V gene sequence: CDR1 SGHRS, CDR2 YFSETQ. V lost 2 bases, J lost 2 bases, and 5 bases stayed unmatched. The length of the CDR3 is 15 residues.

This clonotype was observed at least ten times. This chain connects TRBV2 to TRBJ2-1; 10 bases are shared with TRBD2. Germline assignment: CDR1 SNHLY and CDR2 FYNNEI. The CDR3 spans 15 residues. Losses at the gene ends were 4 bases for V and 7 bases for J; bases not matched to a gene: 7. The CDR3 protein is CASSVEAGGGNEQFF. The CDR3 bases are TGTGCCAGCAGTGTGGAAGCGGGGGGGGGAAATGAGCAGTTCTTC.

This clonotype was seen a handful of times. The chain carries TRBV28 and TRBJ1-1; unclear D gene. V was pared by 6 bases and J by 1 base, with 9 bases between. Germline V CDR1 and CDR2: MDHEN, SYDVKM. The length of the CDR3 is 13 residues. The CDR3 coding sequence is TGTGCCAGCAGGGGTCAAGCGAACACTGAAGCTTTCTTT. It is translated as CASRGQANTEAFF.

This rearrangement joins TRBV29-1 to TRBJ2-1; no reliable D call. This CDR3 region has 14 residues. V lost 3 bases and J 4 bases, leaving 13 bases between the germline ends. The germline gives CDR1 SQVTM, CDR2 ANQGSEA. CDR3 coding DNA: TGCAGCGTTGATTCGAGCAGGAGTTACAATGAGCAGTTCTTC. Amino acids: CSVDSSRSYNEQFF.

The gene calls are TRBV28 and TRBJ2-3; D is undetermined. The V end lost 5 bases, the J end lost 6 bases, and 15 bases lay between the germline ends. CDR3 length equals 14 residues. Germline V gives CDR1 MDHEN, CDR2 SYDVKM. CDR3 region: CASSPPLSSDTQYF. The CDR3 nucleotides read TGTGCCAGCAGTCCACCCCTCTCGTCGGATACGCAGTATTTT.

The CDR3 spells CASSPDDTQYF. CDR3 DNA: TGTGCCAGCAGTCCGGACGATACGCAGTATTTT. This chain uses TRBV12-3 or TRBV12-4 with TRBJ2-3; D is unclear. The CDR3 loop spans 11 amino acids. Between the trimmed V and J ends, which lost 5 bases and 6 bases, there was a span of 6 bases.

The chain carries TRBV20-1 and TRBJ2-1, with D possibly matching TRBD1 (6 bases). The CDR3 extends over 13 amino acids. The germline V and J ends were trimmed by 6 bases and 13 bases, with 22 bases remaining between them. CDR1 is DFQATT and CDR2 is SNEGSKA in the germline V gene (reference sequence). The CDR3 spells CSAQGLGRETQFF. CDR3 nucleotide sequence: TGCAGTGCCCAGGGGTTGGGGAGAGAGACCCAGTTCTTC.

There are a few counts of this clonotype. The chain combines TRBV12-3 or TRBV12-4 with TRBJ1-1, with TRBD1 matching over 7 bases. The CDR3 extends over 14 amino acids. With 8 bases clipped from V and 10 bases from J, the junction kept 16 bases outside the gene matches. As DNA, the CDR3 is TGTGCCAGCTTAGAGGGGAGCAGGGGGAGACGAGCTTTCTTT. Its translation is CASLEGSRGRRAFF.

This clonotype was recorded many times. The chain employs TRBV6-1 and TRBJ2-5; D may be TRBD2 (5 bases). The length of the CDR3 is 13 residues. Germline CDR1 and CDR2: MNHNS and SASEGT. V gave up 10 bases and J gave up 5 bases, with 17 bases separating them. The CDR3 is CATRRAERETQYF. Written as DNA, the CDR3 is TGTGCCACCCGCAGAGCGGAGAGGGAGACCCAGTACTTC.

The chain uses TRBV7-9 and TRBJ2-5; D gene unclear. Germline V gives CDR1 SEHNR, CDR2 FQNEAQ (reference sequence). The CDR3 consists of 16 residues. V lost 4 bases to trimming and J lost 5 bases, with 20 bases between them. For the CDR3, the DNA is TGTGCCAGCAGCTGGAGCCGCCGGGCCCTAAGGGAGACCCAGTACTTC. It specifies CASSWSRRALRETQYF.

CDR3 bases: TGTGCCAGCAGCAGGGGTGGCTATGGCTACACCTTC. Protein: CASSRGGYGYTF. The V call is TRBV12-3 or TRBV12-4, the J call TRBJ1-2; D is perhaps TRBD1 (6 bases). The length of the CDR3 is 12 residues. Trimming removed 6 bases at V and 4 bases at J, with 9 bases between.

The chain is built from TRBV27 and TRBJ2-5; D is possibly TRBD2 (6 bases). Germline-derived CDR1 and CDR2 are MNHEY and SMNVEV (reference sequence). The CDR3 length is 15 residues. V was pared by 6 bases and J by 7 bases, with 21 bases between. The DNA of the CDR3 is TGTGCCAGCAGAGAGACCGGGGGTCCGGCTTCGACCCAGTACTTC. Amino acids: CASRETGGPASTQYF.

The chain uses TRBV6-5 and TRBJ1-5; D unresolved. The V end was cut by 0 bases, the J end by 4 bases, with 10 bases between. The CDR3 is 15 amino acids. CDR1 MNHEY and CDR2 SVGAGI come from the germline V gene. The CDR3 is CASSYSAGNNQPQHF. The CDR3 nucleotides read TGTGCCAGCAGTTACTCGGCGGGGAATAATCAGCCCCAGCATTTT.

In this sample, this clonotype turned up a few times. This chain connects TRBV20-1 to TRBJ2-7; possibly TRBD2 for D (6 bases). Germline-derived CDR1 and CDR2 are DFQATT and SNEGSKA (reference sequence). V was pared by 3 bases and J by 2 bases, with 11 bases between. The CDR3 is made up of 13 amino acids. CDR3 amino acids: CSASPRLAYEQYF. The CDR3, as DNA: TGCAGTGCTAGCCCCAGACTAGCCTACGAGCAGTACTTC.

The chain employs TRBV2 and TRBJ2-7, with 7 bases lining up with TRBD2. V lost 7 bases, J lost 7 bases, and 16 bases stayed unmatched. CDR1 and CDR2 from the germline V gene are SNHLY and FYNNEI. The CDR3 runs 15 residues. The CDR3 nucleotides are TGTGCCAGCATTGGGGGAGGGTTCTCCTACAATGAGCAGTACTTC. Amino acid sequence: CASIGGGFSYNEQYF.

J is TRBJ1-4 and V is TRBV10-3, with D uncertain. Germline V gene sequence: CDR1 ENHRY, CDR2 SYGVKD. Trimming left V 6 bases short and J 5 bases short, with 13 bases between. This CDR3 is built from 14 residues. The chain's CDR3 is CAISPGGGNEKLFF. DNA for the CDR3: TGTGCCATCAGCCCGGGAGGAGGAAATGAAAAACTGTTTTTT.

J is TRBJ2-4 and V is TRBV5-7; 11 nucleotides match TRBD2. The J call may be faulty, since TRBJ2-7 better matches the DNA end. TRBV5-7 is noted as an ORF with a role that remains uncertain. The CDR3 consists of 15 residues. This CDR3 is CASSQTSGKSDEQYF. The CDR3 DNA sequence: TGTGCCAGCAGTCAGACTAGCGGGAAATCTGACGAGCAGTACTTC.

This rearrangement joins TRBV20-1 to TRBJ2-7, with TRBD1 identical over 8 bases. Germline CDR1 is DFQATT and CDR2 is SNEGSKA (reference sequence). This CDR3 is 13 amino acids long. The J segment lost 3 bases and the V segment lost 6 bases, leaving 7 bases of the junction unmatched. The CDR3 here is CSAKTGEDYEQYF. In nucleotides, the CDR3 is TGCAGTGCCAAGACAGGGGAAGACTACGAGCAGTACTTC.

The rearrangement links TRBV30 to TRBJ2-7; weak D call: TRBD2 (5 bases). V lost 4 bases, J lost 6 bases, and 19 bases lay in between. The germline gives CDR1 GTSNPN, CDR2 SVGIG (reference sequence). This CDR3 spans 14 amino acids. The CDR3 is CAWTGLGLASEQYF. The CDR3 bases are TGTGCCTGGACGGGTCTCGGGCTAGCCAGCGAGCAGTACTTC.

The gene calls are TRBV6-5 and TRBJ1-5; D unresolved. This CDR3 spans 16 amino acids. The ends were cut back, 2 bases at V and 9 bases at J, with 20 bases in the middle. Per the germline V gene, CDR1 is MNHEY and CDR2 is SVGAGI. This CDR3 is CASSYGRKAMEWPQHF. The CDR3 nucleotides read TGTGCCAGCAGTTACGGTAGGAAGGCGATGGAGTGGCCCCAGCATTTT.

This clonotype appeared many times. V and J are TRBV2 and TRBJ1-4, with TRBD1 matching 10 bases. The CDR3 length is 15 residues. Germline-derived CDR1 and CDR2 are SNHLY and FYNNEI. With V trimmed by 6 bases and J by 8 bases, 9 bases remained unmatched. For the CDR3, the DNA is TGTGCCAGCAGCCGGGACAGGGGAAGCGGCGAAAAACTGTTTTTT. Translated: CASSRDRGSGEKLFF. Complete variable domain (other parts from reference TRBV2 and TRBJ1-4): EPEVTQTPSHQVTQMGQEVILRCVPISNHLYFYWYRQILGQKVEFLVSFYNNEISEKSEIFDDQFSVERPDGSNFTLKIRSTKLEDSAMYFCASSRDRGSGEKLFFGSGTQLSVL.

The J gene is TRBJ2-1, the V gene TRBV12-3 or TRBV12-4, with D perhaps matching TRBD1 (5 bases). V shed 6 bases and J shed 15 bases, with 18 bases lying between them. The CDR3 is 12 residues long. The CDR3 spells CASRPPQGPGFF. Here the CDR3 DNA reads TGTGCCAGCAGACCGCCCCAGGGCCCTGGGTTCTTC.

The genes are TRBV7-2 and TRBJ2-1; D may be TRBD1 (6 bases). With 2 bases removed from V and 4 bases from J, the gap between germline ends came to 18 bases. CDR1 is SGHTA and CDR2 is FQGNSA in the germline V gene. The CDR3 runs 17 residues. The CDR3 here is CASSLPAYGQRYNEQFF. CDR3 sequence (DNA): TGTGCCAGCAGCTTACCAGCCTACGGACAGCGATACAATGAGCAGTTCTTC.

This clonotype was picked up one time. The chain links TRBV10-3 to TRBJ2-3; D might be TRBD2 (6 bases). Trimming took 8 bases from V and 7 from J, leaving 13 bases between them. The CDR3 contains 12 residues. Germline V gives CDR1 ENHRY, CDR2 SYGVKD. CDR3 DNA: TGTGCCATCTCGGCGGGGCAGAATACGCAGTATTTT. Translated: CAISAGQNTQYF.

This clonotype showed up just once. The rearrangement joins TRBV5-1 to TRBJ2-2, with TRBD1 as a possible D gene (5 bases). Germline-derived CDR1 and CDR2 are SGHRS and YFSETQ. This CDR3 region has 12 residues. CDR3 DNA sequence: TGCGACAGGCGAAACAGCCCCGGGGAGCTGTTTTTT. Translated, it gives CDRRNSPGELFF.

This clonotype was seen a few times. CDR3 protein: CASSSLAGAANEQFF. In DNA form, the CDR3 reads TGTGCCAGCAGTTCTCTAGCGGGAGCTGCCAATGAGCAGTTCTTC. This chain links TRBV28 with TRBJ2-1, with 10 bases fitting TRBD2. Germline lookup yields CDR1 MDHEN and CDR2 SYDVKM. With V trimmed by 4 bases and J by 6 bases, 6 bases remained unmatched. The CDR3 has 15 residues.

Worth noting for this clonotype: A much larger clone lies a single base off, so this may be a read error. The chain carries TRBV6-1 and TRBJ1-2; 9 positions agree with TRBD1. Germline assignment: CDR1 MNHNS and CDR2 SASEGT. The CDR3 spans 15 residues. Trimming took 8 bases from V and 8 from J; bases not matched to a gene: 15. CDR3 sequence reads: CASGPGQGLTRGYTF. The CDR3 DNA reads TGTGCCAGCGGACCCGGACAGGGGCTGACGAGGGGCTACACCTTC.

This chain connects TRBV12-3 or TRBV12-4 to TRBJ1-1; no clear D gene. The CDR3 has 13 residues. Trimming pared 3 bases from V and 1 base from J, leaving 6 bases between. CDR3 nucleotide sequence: TGTGCCAGCAGTTTGGAGCCGAACACTGAAGCTTTCTTT. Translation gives CASSLEPNTEAFF.

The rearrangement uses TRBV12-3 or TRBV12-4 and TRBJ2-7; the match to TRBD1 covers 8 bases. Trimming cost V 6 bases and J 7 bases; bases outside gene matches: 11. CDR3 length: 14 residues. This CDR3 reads CASRRSGQVDEQYF. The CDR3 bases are TGTGCCAGCAGGAGGTCGGGACAGGTTGATGAGCAGTACTTC.

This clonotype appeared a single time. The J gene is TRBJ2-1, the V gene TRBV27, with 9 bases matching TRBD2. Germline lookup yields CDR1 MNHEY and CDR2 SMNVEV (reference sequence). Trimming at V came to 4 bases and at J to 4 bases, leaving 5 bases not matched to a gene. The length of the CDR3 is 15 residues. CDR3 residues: CASSSSSGNYNEQFF. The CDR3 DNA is TGTGCCAGCAGTTCCTCTAGCGGGAATTACAATGAGCAGTTCTTC.